Listed below are T cell receptor beta chains from one sample, sequenced in a study of blood T cell repertoires in COVID-19. TCRdb's copy holds only in-frame clones and misses some; the assay was immunoSEQ multiplex PCR. This table holds fewer than 200,000 clones, 70% to 90% found once. The sample comprised peripheral blood. The receptors derive from a man aged 35-49 years with acute or convalescent COVID-19. Each CDR3 is given with its conserved first and last residue. Each record gives: D gene, V gene, J gene, CDR3 protein, CDR3 DNA. A D gene is named only where the DNA matches it firmly.

d_call: -
v_call: TRBV7-8
j_call: TRBJ2-3
cdr3_aa: CASSLGGARGDTQYF
cdr3_nt: TGTGCCAGCAGCTTAGGTGGAGCTCGGGGAGATACGCAGTATTTT

d_call: TRBD1
v_call: TRBV5-1
j_call: TRBJ2-7
cdr3_aa: CASSWGTGRCEQYF
cdr3_nt: TGCGCCAGCAGCTGGGGGACAGGGCGTTGCGAGCAGTACTTC

d_call: -
v_call: TRBV30
j_call: TRBJ2-7
cdr3_aa: CAWTTGSSYEQYF
cdr3_nt: TGTGCCTGGACTACGGGAAGCTCCTACGAGCAGTACTTC

d_call: -
v_call: TRBV5-4
j_call: TRBJ2-5
cdr3_aa: CASSLVGGETQYF
cdr3_nt: TGTGCCAGCAGCTTGGTTGGCGGGGAGACCCAGTACTTC

d_call: -
v_call: TRBV15
j_call: TRBJ2-5
cdr3_aa: CATSREGAEGGTQYF
cdr3_nt: TGTGCCACCAGCAGAGAAGGGGCGGAAGGGGGGACCCAGTACTTC

d_call: -
v_call: TRBV5-1
j_call: TRBJ1-6
cdr3_aa: CASSLELGGGNSPLHF
cdr3_nt: TGCGCCAGCAGCTTGGAATTGGGAGGGGGGAATTCACCCCTCCACTTT

d_call: -
v_call: TRBV6-5
j_call: TRBJ1-2
cdr3_aa: CASIPGRGSYGYTF
cdr3_nt: TGTGCCAGCATCCCCGGGCGGGGTTCCTATGGCTACACCTTC

d_call: -
v_call: TRBV7-2
j_call: TRBJ1-3
cdr3_aa: CASSSGDRKGTIYF
cdr3_nt: TGTGCCAGCAGCTCAGGCGACAGAAAAGGGACCATATATTTT

d_call: -
v_call: TRBV11-2
j_call: TRBJ2-7
cdr3_aa: CASSLSRLDYEQYF
cdr3_nt: TGTGCCAGCAGCTTAAGTAGGCTAGACTACGAGCAGTACTTC

d_call: -
v_call: TRBV7-8
j_call: TRBJ1-2
cdr3_aa: CASSLVTGAGGYTF
cdr3_nt: TGTGCCAGCAGCTTAGTTACAGGAGCGGGGGGCTACACCTTC

d_call: TRBD1
v_call: TRBV2
j_call: TRBJ1-6
cdr3_aa: CASSRGPRDYNSPLHF
cdr3_nt: TGTGCCAGCAGCAGGGGGCCAAGAGATTATAATTCACCCCTCCACTTT

d_call: TRBD1
v_call: TRBV9
j_call: TRBJ2-5
cdr3_aa: CASSVALGQGQETQYF
cdr3_nt: TGTGCCAGCAGCGTAGCTCTAGGACAGGGTCAAGAGACCCAGTACTTC

d_call: -
v_call: TRBV5-1
j_call: TRBJ1-1
cdr3_aa: CASSTGRETEAFF
cdr3_nt: TGCGCCAGCTCGACAGGAAGGGAAACTGAAGCTTTCTTT

d_call: -
v_call: TRBV30
j_call: TRBJ2-5
cdr3_aa: CAWSARGPETQYF
cdr3_nt: TGTGCCTGGAGTGCCAGGGGACCGGAGACCCAGTACTTC

d_call: TRBD1
v_call: TRBV6-5
j_call: TRBJ1-1
cdr3_aa: CASRKTGTVSEAFF
cdr3_nt: TGTGCCAGCAGAAAGACAGGGACGGTCTCTGAAGCTTTCTTT